This TCR beta chain was sequenced during a study of control samples from healthy donors and cancer patients. Sequenced by immunoSEQ multiplex PCR; TCRdb stores in-frame clones only, minus some. The repertoire holds 150,000 to 200,000 clones, with more than 85% as singletons. This clonotype was sampled from a middle-aged woman in good health. The sample consisted of blood.

The CDR3 sequence: CASSRNYGYTF. The CDR3 nucleotides read TGTGCCAGCAGCCGGAACTATGGCTACACCTTC. V gene TRBV9 combines with J gene TRBJ1-2; D is undetermined. Trimming shortened V by 4 bases and J by 2 bases, and 3 bases separated the two germline ends. The germline gives CDR1 SGDLS, CDR2 YYNGEE. The CDR3 runs to 11 residues.